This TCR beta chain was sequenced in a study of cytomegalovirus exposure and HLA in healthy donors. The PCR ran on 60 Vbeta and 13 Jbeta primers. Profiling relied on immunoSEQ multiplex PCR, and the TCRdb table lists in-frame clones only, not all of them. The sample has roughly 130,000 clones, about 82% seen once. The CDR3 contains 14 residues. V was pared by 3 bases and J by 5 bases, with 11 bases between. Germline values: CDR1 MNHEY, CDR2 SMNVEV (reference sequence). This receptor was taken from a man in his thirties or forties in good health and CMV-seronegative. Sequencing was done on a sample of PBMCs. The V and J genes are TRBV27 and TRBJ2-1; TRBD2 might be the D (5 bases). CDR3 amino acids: CASSFESGDNEQFF. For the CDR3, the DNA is TGTGCCAGCAGTTTCGAAAGCGGAGACAATGAGCAGTTCTTC.